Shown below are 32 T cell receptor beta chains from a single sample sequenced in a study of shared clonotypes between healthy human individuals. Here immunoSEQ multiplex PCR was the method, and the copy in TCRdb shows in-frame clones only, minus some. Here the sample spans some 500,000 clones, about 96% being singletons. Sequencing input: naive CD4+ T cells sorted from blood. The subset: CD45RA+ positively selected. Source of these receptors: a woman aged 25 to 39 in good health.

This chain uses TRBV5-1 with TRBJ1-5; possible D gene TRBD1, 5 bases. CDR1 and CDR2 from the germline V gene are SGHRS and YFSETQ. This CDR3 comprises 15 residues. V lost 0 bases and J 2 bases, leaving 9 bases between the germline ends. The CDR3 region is CASSLDVGGNQPQHF. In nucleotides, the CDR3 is TGCGCCAGCAGCTTGGATGTGGGGGGCAATCAGCCCCAGCATTTT.

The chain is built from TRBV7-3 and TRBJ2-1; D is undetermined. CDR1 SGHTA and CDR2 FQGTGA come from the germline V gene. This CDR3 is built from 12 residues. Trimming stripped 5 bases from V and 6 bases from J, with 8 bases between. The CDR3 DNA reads TGTGCCAGCAGCCCGGACGGCAATGAGCAGTTCTTC. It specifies CASSPDGNEQFF.

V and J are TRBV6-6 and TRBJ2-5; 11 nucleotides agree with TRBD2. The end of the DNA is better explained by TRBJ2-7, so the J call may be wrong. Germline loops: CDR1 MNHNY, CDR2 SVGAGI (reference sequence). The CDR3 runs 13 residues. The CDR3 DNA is TGTGCCAGCACCGGGACTAGCGGTTACGAGCAGTACTTC. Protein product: CASTGTSGYEQYF.

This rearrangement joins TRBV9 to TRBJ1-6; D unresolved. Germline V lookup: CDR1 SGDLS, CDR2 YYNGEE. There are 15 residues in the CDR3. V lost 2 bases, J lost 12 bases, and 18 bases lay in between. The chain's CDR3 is CASSVALRTEGPLHF. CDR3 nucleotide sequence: TGTGCCAGCAGCGTTGCCCTAAGAACTGAGGGACCCCTCCACTTT.

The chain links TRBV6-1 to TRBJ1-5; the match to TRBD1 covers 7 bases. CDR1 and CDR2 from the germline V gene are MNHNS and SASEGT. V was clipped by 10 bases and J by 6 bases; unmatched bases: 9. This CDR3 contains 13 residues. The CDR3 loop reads CAIIPGGGQPQHF. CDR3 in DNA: TGTGCCATTATTCCAGGGGGAGGTCAGCCCCAGCATTTT.

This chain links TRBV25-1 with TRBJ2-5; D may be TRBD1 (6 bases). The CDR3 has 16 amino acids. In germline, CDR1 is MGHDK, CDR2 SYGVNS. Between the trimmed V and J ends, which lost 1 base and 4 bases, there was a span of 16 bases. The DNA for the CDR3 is TGTGCCAGCAGTGAATCCCAAGGACAGCCCCCAGAGACCCAGTACTTC. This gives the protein CASSESQGQPPETQYF.

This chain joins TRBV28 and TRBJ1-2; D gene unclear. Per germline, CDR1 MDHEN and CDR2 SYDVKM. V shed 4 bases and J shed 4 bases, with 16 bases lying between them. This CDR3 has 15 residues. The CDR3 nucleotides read TGTGCCAGCAGTTCAGCCGTCGGTCAGCCCTATGGCTACACCTTC. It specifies CASSSAVGQPYGYTF.

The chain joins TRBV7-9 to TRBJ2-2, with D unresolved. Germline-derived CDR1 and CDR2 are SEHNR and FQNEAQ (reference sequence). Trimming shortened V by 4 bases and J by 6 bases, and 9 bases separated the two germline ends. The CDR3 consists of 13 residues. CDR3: CASSYYTSGELFF. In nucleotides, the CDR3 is TGTGCCAGCAGCTACTACACTTCCGGGGAGCTGTTTTTT.

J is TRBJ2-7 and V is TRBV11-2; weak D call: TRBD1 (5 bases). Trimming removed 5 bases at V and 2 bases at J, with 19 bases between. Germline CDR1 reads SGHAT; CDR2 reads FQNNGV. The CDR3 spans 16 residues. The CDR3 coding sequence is TGTGCCAGCAGCCCAAGAGCAGGGATTGGAACCTACGAGCAGTACTTC. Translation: CASSPRAGIGTYEQYF.

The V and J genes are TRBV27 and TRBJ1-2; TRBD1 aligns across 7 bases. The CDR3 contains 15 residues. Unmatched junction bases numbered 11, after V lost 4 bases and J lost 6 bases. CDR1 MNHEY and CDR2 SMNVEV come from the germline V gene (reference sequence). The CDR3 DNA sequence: TGTGCCAGCAGTTCATGGACAGGTCTGGTGGATGGCTACACCTTC. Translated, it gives CASSSWTGLVDGYTF.

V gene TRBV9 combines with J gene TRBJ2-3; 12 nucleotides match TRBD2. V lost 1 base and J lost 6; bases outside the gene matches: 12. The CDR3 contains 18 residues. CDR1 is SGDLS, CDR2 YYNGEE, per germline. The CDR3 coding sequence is TGTGCCAGCAGCGTAAGGGGGCTAGCGGGAGGGCCCTCCGATACGCAGTATTTT. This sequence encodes CASSVRGLAGGPSDTQYF. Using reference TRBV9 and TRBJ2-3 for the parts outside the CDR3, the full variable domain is DSGVTQTPKHLITATGQRVTLRCSPRSGDLSVYWYQQSLDQGLQFLIQYYNGEERAKGNILERFSAQQFPDLHSELNLSSLELGDSALYFCASSVRGLAGGPSDTQYFGPGTRLTVL.

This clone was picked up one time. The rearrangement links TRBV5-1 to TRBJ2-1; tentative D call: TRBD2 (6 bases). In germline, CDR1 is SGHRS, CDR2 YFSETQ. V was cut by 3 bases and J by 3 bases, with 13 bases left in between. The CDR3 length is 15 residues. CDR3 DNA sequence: TGCGCCAGCAGCTCCGGAGGGAGTTTCTACAATGAGCAGTTCTTC. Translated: CASSSGGSFYNEQFF. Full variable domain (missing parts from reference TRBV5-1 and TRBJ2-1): KAGVTQTPRYLIKTRGQQVTLSCSPISGHRSVSWYQQTPGQGLQFLFEYFSETQRNKGNFPGRFSGRQFSNSRSEMNVSTLELGDSALYLCASSSGGSFYNEQFFGPGTRLTVL.

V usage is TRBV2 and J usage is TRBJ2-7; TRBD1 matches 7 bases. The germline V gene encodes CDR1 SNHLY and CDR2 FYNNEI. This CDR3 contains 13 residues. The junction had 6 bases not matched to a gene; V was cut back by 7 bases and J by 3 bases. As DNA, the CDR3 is TGTGCCAGCACCACGGGACAGATCTACGAGCAGTACTTC. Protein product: CASTTGQIYEQYF.

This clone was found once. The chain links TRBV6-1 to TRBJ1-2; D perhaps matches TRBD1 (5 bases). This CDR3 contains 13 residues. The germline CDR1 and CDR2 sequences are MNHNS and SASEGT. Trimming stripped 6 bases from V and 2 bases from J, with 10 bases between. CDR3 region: CASSQTANYGYTF. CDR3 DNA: TGTGCCAGCAGCCAGACAGCAAACTATGGCTACACCTTC.

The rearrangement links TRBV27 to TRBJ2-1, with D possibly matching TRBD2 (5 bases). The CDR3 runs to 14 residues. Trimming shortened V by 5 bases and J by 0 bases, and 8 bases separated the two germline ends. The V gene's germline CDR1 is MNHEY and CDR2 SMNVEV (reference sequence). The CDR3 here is CASSTRDSYNEQFF. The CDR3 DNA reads TGTGCCAGCAGTACCCGGGACTCCTACAATGAGCAGTTCTTC.

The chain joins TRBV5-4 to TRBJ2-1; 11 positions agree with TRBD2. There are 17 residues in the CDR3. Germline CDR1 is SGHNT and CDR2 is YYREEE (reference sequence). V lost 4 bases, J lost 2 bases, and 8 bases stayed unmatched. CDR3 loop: CASSRTSGRSAYNEQFF. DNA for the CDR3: TGTGCCAGCAGCCGTACTAGCGGGAGATCGGCCTACAATGAGCAGTTCTTC.

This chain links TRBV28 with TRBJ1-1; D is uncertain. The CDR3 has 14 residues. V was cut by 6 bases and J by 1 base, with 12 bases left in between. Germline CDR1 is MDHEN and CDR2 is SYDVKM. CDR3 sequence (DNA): TGTGCCAGCAGAATGAACTTGAAGAACACTGAAGCTTTCTTT. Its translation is CASRMNLKNTEAFF.

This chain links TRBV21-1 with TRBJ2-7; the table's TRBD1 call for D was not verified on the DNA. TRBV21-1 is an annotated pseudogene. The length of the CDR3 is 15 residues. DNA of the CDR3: TGTGCCAGCAGCATAGGACAGGGGGCTTCGTACGAGCAGTACTTC. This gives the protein CASSIGQGASYEQYF.

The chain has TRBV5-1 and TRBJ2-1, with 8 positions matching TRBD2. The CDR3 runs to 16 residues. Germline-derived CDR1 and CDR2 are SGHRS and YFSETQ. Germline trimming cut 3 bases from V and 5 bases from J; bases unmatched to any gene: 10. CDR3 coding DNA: TGCGCCAGCAGCTCTACTCCGGGACTAGTAAACAATGAGCAGTTCTTC. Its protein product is CASSSTPGLVNNEQFF.

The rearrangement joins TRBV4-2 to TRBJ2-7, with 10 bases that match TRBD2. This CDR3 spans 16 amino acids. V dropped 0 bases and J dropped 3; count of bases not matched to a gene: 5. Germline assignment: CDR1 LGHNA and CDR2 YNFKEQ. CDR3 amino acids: CASSQDLAGGLYEQYF. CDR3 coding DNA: TGTGCCAGCAGCCAAGATTTAGCGGGAGGTCTCTACGAGCAGTACTTC.

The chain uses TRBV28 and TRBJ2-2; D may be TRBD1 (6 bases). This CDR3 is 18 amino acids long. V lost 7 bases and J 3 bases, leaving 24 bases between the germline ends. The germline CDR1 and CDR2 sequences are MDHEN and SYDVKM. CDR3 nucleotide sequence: TGTGCCAGCACCCCTGGGAAGACAGGAAGGATTCACACCGGGGAGCTGTTTTTT. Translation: CASTPGKTGRIHTGELFF.

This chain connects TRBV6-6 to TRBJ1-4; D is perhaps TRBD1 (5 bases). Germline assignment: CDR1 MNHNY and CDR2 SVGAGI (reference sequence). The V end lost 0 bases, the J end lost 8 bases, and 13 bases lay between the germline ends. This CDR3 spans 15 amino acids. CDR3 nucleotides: TGTGCCAGCAGTTACTCGAGCAGGGCGGGAGAAAAACTGTTTTTT. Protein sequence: CASSYSSRAGEKLFF.

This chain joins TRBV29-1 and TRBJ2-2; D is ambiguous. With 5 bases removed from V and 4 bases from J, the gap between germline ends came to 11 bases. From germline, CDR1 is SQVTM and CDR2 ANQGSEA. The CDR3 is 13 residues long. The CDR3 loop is CSVHTDSTGELFF. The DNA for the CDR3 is TGCAGCGTTCATACAGACTCCACCGGGGAGCTGTTTTTT.

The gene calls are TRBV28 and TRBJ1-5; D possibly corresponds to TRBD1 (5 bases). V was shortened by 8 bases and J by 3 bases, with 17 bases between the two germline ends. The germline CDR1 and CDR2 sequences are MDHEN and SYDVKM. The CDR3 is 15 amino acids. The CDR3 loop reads CASERTRDYNQPQHF. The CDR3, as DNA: TGTGCCAGCGAACGAACCCGGGACTACAATCAGCCCCAGCATTTT.

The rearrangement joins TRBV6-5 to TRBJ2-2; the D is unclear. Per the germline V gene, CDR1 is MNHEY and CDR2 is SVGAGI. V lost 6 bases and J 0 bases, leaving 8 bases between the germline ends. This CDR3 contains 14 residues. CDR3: CASSVGTNTGELFF. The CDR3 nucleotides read TGTGCCAGCAGCGTGGGTACGAACACCGGGGAGCTGTTTTTT.

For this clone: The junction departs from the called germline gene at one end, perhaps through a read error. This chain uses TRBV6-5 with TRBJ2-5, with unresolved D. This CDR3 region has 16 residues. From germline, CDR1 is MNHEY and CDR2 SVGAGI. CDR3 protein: CASIYGLAPPPETQYF. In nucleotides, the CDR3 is TGTGCCAGCATTTACGGCCTTGCCCCTCCCCCGGAGACCCAGTACTTC.

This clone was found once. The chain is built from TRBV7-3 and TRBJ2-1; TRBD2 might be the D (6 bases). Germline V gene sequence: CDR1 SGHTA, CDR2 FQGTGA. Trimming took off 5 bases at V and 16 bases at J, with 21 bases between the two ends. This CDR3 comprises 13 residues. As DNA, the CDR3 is TGTGCCAGCAGCACCGAGGAGGGAATGAGTCAATTCTTC. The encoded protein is CASSTEEGMSQFF. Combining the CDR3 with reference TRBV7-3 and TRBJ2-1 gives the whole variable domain GAGVSQTPSNKVTEKGKYVELRCDPISGHTALYWYRQSLGQGPEFLIYFQGTGAADDSGLPNDRFFAVRPEGSVSTLKIQRTERGDSAVYLCASSTEEGMSQFFGPGTRLTVL.

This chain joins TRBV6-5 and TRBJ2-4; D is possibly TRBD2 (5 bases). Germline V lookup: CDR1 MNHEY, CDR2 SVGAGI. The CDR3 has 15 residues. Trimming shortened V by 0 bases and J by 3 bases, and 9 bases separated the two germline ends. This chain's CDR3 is CASSYSTGFKNIQYF. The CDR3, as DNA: TGTGCCAGCAGTTACTCAACGGGGTTCAAAAACATTCAGTACTTC.

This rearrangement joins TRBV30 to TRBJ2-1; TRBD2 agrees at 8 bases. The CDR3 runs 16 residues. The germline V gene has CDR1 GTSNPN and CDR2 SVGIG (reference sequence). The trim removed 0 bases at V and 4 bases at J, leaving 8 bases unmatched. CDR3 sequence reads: CAWSVGSGGAYNEQFF. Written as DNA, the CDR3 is TGTGCCTGGAGTGTAGGGTCGGGAGGGGCATACAATGAGCAGTTCTTC.

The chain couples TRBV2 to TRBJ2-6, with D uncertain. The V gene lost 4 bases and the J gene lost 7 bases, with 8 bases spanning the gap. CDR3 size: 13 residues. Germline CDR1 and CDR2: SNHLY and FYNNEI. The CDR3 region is CASSVWGANVLTF. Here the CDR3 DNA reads TGTGCCAGCAGTGTTTGGGGAGCCAACGTCCTGACTTTC.

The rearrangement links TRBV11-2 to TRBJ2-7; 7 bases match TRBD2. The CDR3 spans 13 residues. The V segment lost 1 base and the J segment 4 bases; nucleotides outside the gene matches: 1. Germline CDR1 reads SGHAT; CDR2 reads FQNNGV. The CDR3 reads CASSLASGYEQYF. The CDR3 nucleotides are TGTGCCAGCAGCTTAGCTAGCGGATACGAGCAGTACTTC.

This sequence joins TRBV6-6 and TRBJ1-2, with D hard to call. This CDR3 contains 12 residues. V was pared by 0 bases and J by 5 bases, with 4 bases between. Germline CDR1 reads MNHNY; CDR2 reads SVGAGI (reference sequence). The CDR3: CASSYSRYGYTF. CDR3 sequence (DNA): TGTGCCAGCAGTTACTCGAGATATGGCTACACCTTC.